The rows below give T cell receptor beta chains drawn from one sample of a study of Ad26.COV2.S vaccination and SARS-CoV-2 variants. Clones were read by immunoSEQ multiplex PCR, and TCRdb kept only the in-frame ones, dropping some. Found here are 350,000 to 500,000 clones, roughly 90% of them singletons; the top ten hold less than 4.5%. The input for sequencing was peripheral blood, taken in a trial of Ad26.COV2.S vaccine versus placebo. All receptors come from a person aged 18-60 years who received the Ad26.COV2.S COVID-19 vaccine or a placebo. The CDR3 runs from the conserved cysteine through the conserved F or W. A D gene is named only where the DNA matches it firmly. Rows may omit the clone size; those that give it use once, few, many or a size class.

j_call clone_size v_call d_call cdr3_aa cdr3_nt
TRBJ1-6 NA TRBV4-3 NA CASSQGSSYNSPLHF TGCGCCAGCAGCCAAGGCAGCTCCTATAATTCACCCCTCCACTTT
TRBJ1-2 NA TRBV13 NA CASSLGRDNYGYTF TGTGCCAGCAGCTTAGGCCGAGATAACTATGGCTACACCTTC
TRBJ1-6 NA TRBV7-2 NA CASSFGTRSYNSPLHF TGTGCCAGCAGCTTTGGGACAAGGTCCTATAATTCACCCCTCCACTTT
TRBJ2-5 once TRBV4-1 NA CASSQKVFLPTGSQETQYF TGCGCCAGCAGCCAAAAGGTTTTTTTGCCGACCGGGAGCCAAGAGACCCAGTACTTC
TRBJ2-1 NA TRBV3-1/TRBV3-2 NA CASSQDRGPYNEQFF TGTGCCAGCAGCCAAGATCGGGGGCCCTACAATGAGCAGTTCTTC
TRBJ2-3 NA TRBV7-2 TRBD2 CASTSGGAEDTQYF TGTGCCAGCACTAGCGGGGGGGCCGAAGATACGCAGTATTTT
TRBJ2-1 once TRBV18 TRBD2 CASSPQGLAGGNNEQFF TGTGCCAGCTCACCCCAGGGACTAGCGGGGGGAAACAATGAGCAGTTCTTC
TRBJ1-2 NA TRBV6-5 TRBD1 CASSYEVTGSYGYTF TGTGCCAGCAGTTACGAGGTGACAGGGTCCTATGGCTACACCTTC
TRBJ2-7 NA TRBV4-3 TRBD1 CASSQDWQGAYEQYF TGCGCCAGCAGCCAAGATTGGCAGGGGGCGTACGAGCAGTACTTC
TRBJ1-3 NA TRBV4-3 NA CASSQDRGVGNTIYF TGCGCCAGCAGCCAAGATCGGGGGGTCGGAAACACCATATATTTT
TRBJ1-1 NA TRBV6-5 NA CASSYRGGGTEAFF TGTGCCAGCAGTTACCGGGGGGGAGGCACTGAAGCTTTCTTT
TRBJ1-1 NA TRBV19 NA CASIRGTEAFF TGTGCCAGTATAAGGGGAACTGAAGCTTTCTTT
TRBJ2-5 NA TRBV3-1/TRBV3-2 NA CASSARPPEPETQYF TGTGCCAGCAGCGCCCGGCCCCCTGAACCAGAGACCCAGTACTTC
TRBJ1-3 NA TRBV7-2 NA CASSLSRQSFGNTIYF TGTGCCAGCAGCTTGAGCCGACAGAGTTTCGGAAACACCATATATTTT
TRBJ2-7 few TRBV7-8 NA CASSPPKRDEQYF TGTGCCAGCAGCCCCCCAAAACGGGACGAGCAGTACTTC
TRBJ2-1 NA TRBV1 NA CTSRSSGGLLPYNEQFF TGCACCAGCCGGTCCAGCGGGGGGCTCCTACCTTACAATGAGCAGTTCTTC
TRBJ2-5 NA TRBV4-3 NA CASSRIMKETQYF TGCGCCAGCAGCCGTATAATGAAGGAGACCCAGTACTTC
TRBJ2-5 NA TRBV7-3 TRBD2 CASSLKQRGAQETQYF TGTGCCAGCAGCTTAAAACAGCGGGGGGCACAAGAGACCCAGTACTTC
TRBJ1-6 NA TRBV2 NA CASKYTAVYNSPLHF TGTGCCAGCAAATATACAGCCGTTTATAATTCACCCCTCCACTTT
TRBJ1-2 NA TRBV6-5 NA CASSTGSGYTF TGTGCCAGCAGCACAGGGAGTGGCTACACCTTC
TRBJ2-3 NA TRBV9 NA CASSVEGPSTDTQYF TGTGCCAGCAGCGTCGAGGGGCCCTCCACAGATACGCAGTATTTT
TRBJ1-1 NA TRBV11-2 NA CASSLGFLTEAFF TGTGCCAGCAGCTTGGGGTTTCTGACTGAAGCTTTCTTT
TRBJ1-6 NA TRBV4-1 NA CASSLEGGRDNSPLHF TGCGCCAGCAGCCTCGAAGGCGGCAGGGATAATTCACCCCTCCACTTT
TRBJ2-5 NA TRBV5-6 NA CASSIAGAKETQYF TGTGCCAGCAGCATCGCCGGGGCCAAAGAGACCCAGTACTTC
TRBJ2-3 NA TRBV7-9 NA CASSLWGGAGGFTDTQYF TGTGCCAGCAGCTTATGGGGTGGGGCAGGGGGGTTCACAGATACGCAGTATTTT
TRBJ2-7 NA TRBV7-8 NA CASSDIPDRDCEQYF TGTGCCAGCAGCGATATCCCAGACAGGGACTGCGAGCAGTACTTC
TRBJ2-5 NA TRBV4-1 NA CASSQGHGGEETQYF TGCGCCAGCAGCCAAGGCCACGGAGGGGAAGAGACCCAGTACTTC